The T cell receptor (beta chain) described here comes from a study of T cell responses to AZD1222 COVID-19 vaccine. Findings and limits, study-wide: Just six AZD1222 recipients were seropositive at baseline.

From germline, CDR1 is SGHTA and CDR2 FQGTGA. The CDR3 spans 17 residues. J was trimmed by 0 bases and V by 5 bases; bases with no gene match: 10. About this clone itself: The target antigen is unknown.

Data came from immunoSEQ multiplex PCR; TCRdb stores just in-frame clones and leaves some out. The table shows under 200,000 clones, with around 90% occurring only once. The genes are TRBV7-3 and TRBJ2-7, with 10 bases aligning to TRBD2. Sequenced material: peripheral blood, taken 28 days after the second dose of the MenACWY control vaccine. The sequence derives from an adult who received the MenACWY meningococcal vaccine as a control. In DNA, the CDR3 is TGTGCCAGCAGCCTAAACCTAGCGGGAGCCTTCTCCTACGAGCAGTACTTC. Translation: CASSLNLAGAFSYEQYF.